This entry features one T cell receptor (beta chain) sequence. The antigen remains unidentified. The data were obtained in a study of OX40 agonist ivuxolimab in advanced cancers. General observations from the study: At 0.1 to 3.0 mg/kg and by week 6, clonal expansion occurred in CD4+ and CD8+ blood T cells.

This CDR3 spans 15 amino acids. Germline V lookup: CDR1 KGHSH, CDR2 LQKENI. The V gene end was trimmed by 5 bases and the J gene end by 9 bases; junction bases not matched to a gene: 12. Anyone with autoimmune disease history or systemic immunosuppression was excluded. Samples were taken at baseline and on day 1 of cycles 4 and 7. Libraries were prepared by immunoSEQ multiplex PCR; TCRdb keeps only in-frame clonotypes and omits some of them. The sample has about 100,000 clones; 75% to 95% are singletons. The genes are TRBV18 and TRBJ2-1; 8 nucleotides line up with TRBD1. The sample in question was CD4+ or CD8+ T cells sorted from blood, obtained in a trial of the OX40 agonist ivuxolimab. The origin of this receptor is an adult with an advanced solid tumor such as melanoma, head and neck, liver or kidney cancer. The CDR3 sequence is CASSRGQGAIGEQFF. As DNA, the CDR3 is TGTGCCAGCTCAAGAGGACAGGGAGCGATAGGTGAGCAGTTCTTC.